This T cell receptor (beta chain) was retrieved from a study of cytomegalovirus exposure and HLA in healthy donors. Profiling relied on immunoSEQ multiplex PCR, and the TCRdb table lists in-frame clones only, not all of them. The profile shows 150,000 to 200,000 clones, approximately 85% of them singletons. The germline V gene has CDR1 SGHDT and CDR2 YYEEEE. The CDR3 length is 14 residues. V was cut by 5 bases and J by 3 bases, with 15 bases left in between. Material: PBMCs. The J gene is TRBJ2-7, the V gene TRBV5-6; no reliable D call. The clonotype was recovered from a woman under 30 in good health and CMV-seronegative. The CDR3 nucleotides are TGTGCCAGCAGTCGGGTGGCCGTACACTACGAGCAGTACTTC. Protein product: CASSRVAVHYEQYF.